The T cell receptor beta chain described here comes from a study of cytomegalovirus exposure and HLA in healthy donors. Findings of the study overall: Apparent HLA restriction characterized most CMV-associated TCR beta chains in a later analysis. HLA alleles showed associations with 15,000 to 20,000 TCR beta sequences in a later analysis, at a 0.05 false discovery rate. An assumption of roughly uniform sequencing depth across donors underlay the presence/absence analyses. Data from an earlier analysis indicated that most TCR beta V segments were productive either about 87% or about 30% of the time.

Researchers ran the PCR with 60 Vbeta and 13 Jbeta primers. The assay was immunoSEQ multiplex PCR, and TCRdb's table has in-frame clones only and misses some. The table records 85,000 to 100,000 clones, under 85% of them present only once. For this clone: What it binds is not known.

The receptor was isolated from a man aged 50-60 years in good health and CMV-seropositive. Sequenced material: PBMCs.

In DNA, the CDR3 is TGTGCCAGCAGCTCGGGACAAATTAGCAATCAGCCCCAGCATTTT. This translates into CASSSGQISNQPQHF. The chain has TRBV6-1 and TRBJ1-5; D is possibly TRBD1 (6 bases). Trimming stripped 6 bases from V and 0 bases from J, with 12 bases between. The germline V gene encodes CDR1 MNHNS and CDR2 SASEGT. This CDR3 comprises 15 residues.